This T cell receptor (beta chain) comes out of a study of blood T cell repertoires in COVID-19. Study-wide context: The analysed material was cDNA or gDNA that came from T cells, B-cell-depleted T cells, or PBMCs.

All enrollees were roughly 18 to 95 years old and from roughly 22 US areas. Membership in each cohort depended on participant-reported clinical history. CDR3 length: 13 residues. V was shortened by 1 base and J by 7 bases, with 5 bases between the two germline ends. From germline, CDR1 is SGHAT and CDR2 FQNNGV. Sequencing was performed with immunoSEQ multiplex PCR; in TCRdb, only in-frame clones are kept and a portion is missing. The data hold more than 250,000 clones, with 87% observed a single time. This receptor was taken from a woman in her thirties or forties who had recovered from COVID-19. What was sequenced was PBMCs or T cells enriched from blood (not recorded which). The gene calls are TRBV11-2 and TRBJ1-6; no clear D gene. The CDR3 loop is CASSLVRNSPLHF. CDR3 sequence (DNA): TGTGCCAGCAGCTTAGTGCGGAATTCACCCCTCCACTTT.